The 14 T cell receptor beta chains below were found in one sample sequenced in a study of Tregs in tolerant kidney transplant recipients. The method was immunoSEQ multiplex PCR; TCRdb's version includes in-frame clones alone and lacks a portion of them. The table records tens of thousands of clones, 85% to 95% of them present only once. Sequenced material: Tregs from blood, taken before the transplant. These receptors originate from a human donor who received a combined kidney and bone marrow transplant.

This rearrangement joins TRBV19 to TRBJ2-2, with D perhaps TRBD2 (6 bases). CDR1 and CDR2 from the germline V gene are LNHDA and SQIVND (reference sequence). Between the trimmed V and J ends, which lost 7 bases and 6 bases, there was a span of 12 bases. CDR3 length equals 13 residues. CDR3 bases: TGTGCCAGTACCCGCGGAGGGGCCGGGGAGCTGTTTTTT. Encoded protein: CASTRGGAGELFF.

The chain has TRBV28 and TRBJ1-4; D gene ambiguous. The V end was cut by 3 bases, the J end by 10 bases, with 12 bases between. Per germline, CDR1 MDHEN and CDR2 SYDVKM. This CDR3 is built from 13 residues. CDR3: CASSFKTYLKLFF. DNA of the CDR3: TGTGCCAGCAGTTTCAAGACATACCTAAAACTGTTTTTT.

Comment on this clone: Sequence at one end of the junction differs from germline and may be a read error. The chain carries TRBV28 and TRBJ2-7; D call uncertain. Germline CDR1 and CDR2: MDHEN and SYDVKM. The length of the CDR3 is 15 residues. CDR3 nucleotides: TGTGCCAGCAGTTCCTCAGCCGGGCCCCGGCACCCGAAAAGCTTC. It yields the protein CASSSSAGPRHPKSF.

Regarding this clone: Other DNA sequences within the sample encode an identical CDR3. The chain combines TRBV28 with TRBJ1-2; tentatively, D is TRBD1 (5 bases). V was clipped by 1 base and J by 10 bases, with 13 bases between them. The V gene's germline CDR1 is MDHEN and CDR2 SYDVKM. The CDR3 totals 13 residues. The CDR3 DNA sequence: TGTGCCAGCAGTTTATCAGAGGGGCGCGACTACACCTTC. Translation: CASSLSEGRDYTF.

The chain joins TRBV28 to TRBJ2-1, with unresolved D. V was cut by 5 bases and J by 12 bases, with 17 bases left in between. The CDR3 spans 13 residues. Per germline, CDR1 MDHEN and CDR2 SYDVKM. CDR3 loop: CASSESGLQRQFF. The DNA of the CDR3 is TGTGCCAGCAGTGAGTCCGGCCTTCAGAGGCAGTTCTTC.

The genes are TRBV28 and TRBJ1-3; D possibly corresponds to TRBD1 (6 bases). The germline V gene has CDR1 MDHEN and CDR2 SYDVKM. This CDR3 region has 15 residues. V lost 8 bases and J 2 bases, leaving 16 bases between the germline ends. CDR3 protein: CASLRWGAAGNTIYF. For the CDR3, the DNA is TGTGCCAGCCTTAGGTGGGGGGCGGCTGGAAACACCATATATTTT.

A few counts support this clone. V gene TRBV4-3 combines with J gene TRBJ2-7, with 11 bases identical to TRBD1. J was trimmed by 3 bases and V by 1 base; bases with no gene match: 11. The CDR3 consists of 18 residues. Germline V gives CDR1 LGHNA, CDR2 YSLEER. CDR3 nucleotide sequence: TGCGCCAGCAGCCAAGTTAGGGGAGGGACAGGGGGTCTCTACGAGCAGTACTTC. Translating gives CASSQVRGGTGGLYEQYF.

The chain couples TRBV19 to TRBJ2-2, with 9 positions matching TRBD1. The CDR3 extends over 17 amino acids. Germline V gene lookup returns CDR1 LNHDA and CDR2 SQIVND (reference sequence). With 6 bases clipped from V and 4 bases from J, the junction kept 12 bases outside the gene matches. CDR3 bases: TGTGCCAGTAGCCCTAGTCCGGGACAGGGAAGCACCGGGGAGCTGTTTTTT. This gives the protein CASSPSPGQGSTGELFF.

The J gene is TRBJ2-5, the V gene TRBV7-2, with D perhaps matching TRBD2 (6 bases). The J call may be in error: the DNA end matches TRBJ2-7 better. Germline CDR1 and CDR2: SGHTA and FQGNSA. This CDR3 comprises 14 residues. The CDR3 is CASSPRSGAYEQYF. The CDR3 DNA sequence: TGTGCCAGCAGCCCCAGGTCGGGAGCCTACGAGCAGTACTTC.

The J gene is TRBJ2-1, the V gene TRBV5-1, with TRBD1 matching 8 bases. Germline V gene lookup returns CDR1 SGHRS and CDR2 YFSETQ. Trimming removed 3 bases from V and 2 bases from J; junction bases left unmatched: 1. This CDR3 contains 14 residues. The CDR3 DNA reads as TGCGCCAGCAGCTGGGGACAGGCCTACAATGAGCAGTTCTTC. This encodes CASSWGQAYNEQFF.

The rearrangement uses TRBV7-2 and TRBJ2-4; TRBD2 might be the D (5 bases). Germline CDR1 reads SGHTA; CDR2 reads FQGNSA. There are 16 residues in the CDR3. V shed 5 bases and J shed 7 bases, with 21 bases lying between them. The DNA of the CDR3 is TGTGCCAGCAGCCCCGGTGGATCCACCCGCGGGAACATTCAGTACTTC. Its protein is CASSPGGSTRGNIQYF.

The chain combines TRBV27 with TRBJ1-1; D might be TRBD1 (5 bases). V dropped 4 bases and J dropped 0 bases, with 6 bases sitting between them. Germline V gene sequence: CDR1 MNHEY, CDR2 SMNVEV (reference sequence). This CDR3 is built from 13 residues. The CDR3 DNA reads TGTGCCAGCAGTTCGGACATGAACACTGAAGCTTTCTTT. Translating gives CASSSDMNTEAFF.

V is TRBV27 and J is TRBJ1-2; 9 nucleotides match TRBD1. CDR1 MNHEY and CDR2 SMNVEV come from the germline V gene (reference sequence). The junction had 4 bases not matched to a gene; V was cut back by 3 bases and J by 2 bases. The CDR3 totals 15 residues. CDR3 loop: CASSFLGTGNYGYTF. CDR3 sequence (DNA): TGTGCCAGCAGTTTCTTGGGGACAGGGAACTATGGCTACACCTTC.

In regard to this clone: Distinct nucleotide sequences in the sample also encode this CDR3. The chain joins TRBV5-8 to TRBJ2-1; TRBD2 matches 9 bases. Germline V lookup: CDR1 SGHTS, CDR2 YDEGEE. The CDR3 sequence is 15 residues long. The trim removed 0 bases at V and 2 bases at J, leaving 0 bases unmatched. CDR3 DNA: TGTGCCAGCAGCTTGGGACTAGCGGCCTACAATGAGCAGTTCTTC. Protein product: CASSLGLAAYNEQFF.